A single sample gave rise to the 23 T cell receptor beta chains below, sequenced in a study of a mutant IDH1 vaccine in newly diagnosed glioma. Method: immunoSEQ multiplex PCR; TCRdb's copy keeps in-frame clones and lacks some. In the table there are about 46,000 clones, 85% to 95% of which are singletons. As to time point: week 35, safety follow-up. Topical imiquimod was applied with each vaccine dose, which held 300 ug of mutant IDH1 20-mer peptide. These receptors' targets are unknown. Sequencing used PBMCs, obtained from a glioma patient whose treatment included an IDH1 peptide vaccine. Receptors originate from a man aged 45-65 years with glioma.

The genes are TRBV10-3 and TRBJ1-2; D possibly corresponds to TRBD1 (6 bases). This CDR3 spans 17 amino acids. V was cut by 4 bases and J by 3 bases, with 21 bases left in between. CDR1 ENHRY and CDR2 SYGVKD come from the germline V gene. The CDR3 DNA follows: TGTGCCATCAGTGTGGAAGATCGGAGGGGGGGGGACTATGGCTACACCTTC. Translation gives CAISVEDRRGGDYGYTF.

The CDR3 region is CASSESIPRVFHGYTF. CDR3 nucleotide sequence: TGCGCCAGCAGTGAGTCGATTCCCAGGGTCTTTCATGGCTACACCTTC. This chain connects TRBV10-2 to TRBJ1-2, with D possibly TRBD1 on 5 matching bases. This CDR3 spans 16 amino acids. The germline CDR1 and CDR2 sequences are WSHSY and SAAADI. Deletions cut 0 bases from V and 6 bases from J, with 17 bases between.

This clone has only one observation. The V gene is TRBV28, the J gene TRBJ1-4, with D possibly being TRBD1 (5 bases). The CDR3 runs to 15 residues. Germline V lookup: CDR1 MDHEN, CDR2 SYDVKM. The germline V and J ends were trimmed by 5 bases and 0 bases, with 10 bases remaining between them. CDR3 DNA sequence: TGTGCCAGCAGTCAGACAGCCGCAACTAATGAAAAACTGTTTTTT. Encoded protein: CASSQTAATNEKLFF.

The chain recombines TRBV30 with TRBJ2-7; TRBD1 aligns across 11 bases. The CDR3 is 13 residues long. Germline assignment: CDR1 GTSNPN and CDR2 SVGIG (reference sequence). The V gene end was trimmed by 3 bases and the J gene end by 5 bases; junction bases not matched to a gene: 3. CDR3 protein: CAWSRGQGDEQYF. CDR3 coding DNA: TGTGCCTGGAGCCGGGGACAGGGGGACGAGCAGTACTTC.

The chain combines TRBV11-2 with TRBJ1-3, with 10 bases lining up with TRBD1. Trimming cost V 5 bases and J 0 bases; bases outside gene matches: 4. Per the germline V gene, CDR1 is SGHAT and CDR2 is FQNNGV. There are 16 residues in the CDR3. The CDR3 sequence is CASSPRTGGSGNTIYF. The CDR3 nucleotides are TGTGCCAGCAGCCCCCGGACAGGGGGCTCTGGAAACACCATATATTTT.

The V gene is TRBV7-2, the J gene TRBJ2-7; D could derive from TRBD1 or TRBD2 (5 bases each). Germline V lookup: CDR1 SGHTA, CDR2 FQGNSA. There are 16 residues in the CDR3. Trimming took 4 bases from V and 0 from J, leaving 16 bases between them. This CDR3 is CASSSGPNPSSYEQYF. CDR3 nucleotide sequence: TGTGCCAGCAGCTCGGGGCCTAACCCGAGCTCCTACGAGCAGTACTTC.

The chain is built from TRBV15 and TRBJ1-2; D gene ambiguous. This CDR3 is 15 amino acids long. Germline values: CDR1 LNHNV, CDR2 YYDKDF (reference sequence). The germline V and J ends were trimmed by 1 base and 2 bases, with 11 bases remaining between them. CDR3 sequence reads: CATSRGPSVNYGYTF. The CDR3 DNA follows: TGTGCCACCAGCAGAGGGCCCTCCGTAAACTATGGCTACACCTTC. Looking up the rest from reference TRBV15 and TRBJ1-2 gives the full variable domain: DAMVIQNPRYQVTQFGKPVTLSCSQTLNHNVMYWYQQKSSQAPKLLFHYYDKDFNNEADTPDNFQSRRPNTSFCFLDIRSPGLGDTAMYLCATSRGPSVNYGYTFGSGTRLTVV.

The chain has TRBV5-6 and TRBJ2-3; D is unclear. Germline loops: CDR1 SGHDT, CDR2 YYEEEE. The CDR3 sequence is 12 residues long. V lost 4 bases to trimming and J lost 2 bases, with 5 bases between them. The CDR3 sequence is CASSPDTDTQYF. DNA of the CDR3: TGTGCCAGCAGCCCGGACACAGATACGCAGTATTTT.

This chain uses TRBV6-5 with TRBJ2-5; tentatively, D is TRBD1 (6 bases). The last part of the DNA fits TRBJ2-7 better; the J call may be wrong. Germline V gene sequence: CDR1 MNHEY, CDR2 SVGAGI. The CDR3 is 14 amino acids. The CDR3 region has the DNA TGTGCCAGCCGAGGGGGACCCGGGCCCTACGAGCAGTACTTC. It specifies CASRGGPGPYEQYF.

CDR3 in DNA: TGTGCCAGCAGTGATCAGGTTCTCTCCTACAATGAGCAGTTCTTC. Protein product: CASSDQVLSYNEQFF. The rearrangement joins TRBV2 to TRBJ2-1; D is ambiguous. The germline V gene has CDR1 SNHLY and CDR2 FYNNEI. CDR3 size: 15 residues. The V gene lost 3 bases and the J gene lost 0 bases, with 9 bases spanning the gap.

The chain links TRBV1 to TRBJ2-5; TRBD2 was called by the table and not checked on the DNA. TRBV1 is annotated as a pseudogene. This CDR3 is 16 amino acids long. DNA of the CDR3: TGCACCAGCAGCCTGAGGCGCGGGACCGTTGGGGAGACCCAGTACTTC. The encoded protein is CTSSLRRGTVGETQYF.

Written as DNA, the CDR3 is TGTGCCAGCAGCCCCCGGGCAGGACCATCTACTGAAGCTTTCTTT. Translation: CASSPRAGPSTEAFF. The J gene is TRBJ1-1, the V gene TRBV11-3; no reliable D call. Trimming took 5 bases from V and 5 from J, leaving 18 bases between them. The CDR3 is made up of 15 amino acids. Germline-derived CDR1 and CDR2 are SGHNT and YENEEA.

V and J are TRBV7-8 and TRBJ2-7, with D maybe TRBD2 (6 bases). Per the germline V gene, CDR1 is SGHVS and CDR2 is FQNEAQ. This CDR3 comprises 17 residues. V dropped 0 bases and J dropped 3 bases, with 18 bases sitting between them. CDR3 residues: CASSLAWLAHSGYEQYF. The DNA of the CDR3 is TGTGCCAGCAGCTTAGCGTGGCTAGCGCATTCGGGCTACGAGCAGTACTTC. The variable domain in full, with the rest retrieved from reference TRBV7-8 and TRBJ2-7, is GAGVSQSPRYKVAKRGQDVALRCDPISGHVSLFWYQQALGQGPEFLTYFQNEAQLDKSGLPSDRFFAERPEGSVSTLKIQRTQQEDSAVYLCASSLAWLAHSGYEQYFGPGTRLTVT.

The rearrangement uses TRBV11-2 and TRBJ2-1, with a tentative D call TRBD2 (6 bases). The CDR3 contains 16 residues. The germline V gene has CDR1 SGHAT and CDR2 FQNNGV. Deletions cut 0 bases from V and 2 bases from J, with 11 bases between. The CDR3 here is CASSLDRAGPYNEQFF. In nucleotides, the CDR3 is TGTGCCAGCAGCTTAGATAGAGCGGGTCCCTACAATGAGCAGTTCTTC.

This clone has just a few counts. The chain couples TRBV7-9 to TRBJ2-7; 7 bases match TRBD1. With 5 bases clipped from V and 6 bases from J, the junction kept 4 bases outside the gene matches. This CDR3 spans 12 amino acids. CDR1 is SEHNR, CDR2 FQNEAQ, per germline (reference sequence). The CDR3 region has the DNA TGTGCCAGCAGCCTGACAGGGCGCGAGCAGTACTTC. Encoded protein: CASSLTGREQYF.

V usage is TRBV10-3 and J usage is TRBJ1-6; D is unclear. This CDR3 spans 15 amino acids. The germline V and J ends were trimmed by 0 bases and 9 bases, with 12 bases remaining between them. CDR1 is ENHRY and CDR2 is SYGVKD in the germline V gene. The CDR3: CAISESNRVGSPLHF. The DNA of the CDR3 is TGTGCCATCAGTGAGTCGAATAGGGTGGGTTCACCCCTCCACTTT.

In this sample, this clone turned up once. This rearrangement joins TRBV10-3 to TRBJ1-3; D call uncertain. Trimming pared 10 bases from V and 2 bases from J, leaving 6 bases between. The CDR3 length is 11 residues. Germline lookup yields CDR1 ENHRY and CDR2 SYGVKD. Here the CDR3 reads CATHTGNTIYF. The DNA for the CDR3 is TGTGCCACCCACACTGGAAACACCATATATTTT.

V is TRBV28 and J is TRBJ1-2, with 8 bases matching TRBD1. The V segment lost 5 bases and the J segment 8 bases; nucleotides outside the gene matches: 7. CDR3 size: 13 residues. Per the germline V gene, CDR1 is MDHEN and CDR2 is SYDVKM. The DNA for the CDR3 is TGTGCCAGCAGTAATGCAGGGGGCTGGGGCTACACCTTC. It codes for CASSNAGGWGYTF.

This clone was seen only once. This chain uses TRBV28 with TRBJ2-5; possibly TRBD1 for D (6 bases). The CDR3 consists of 18 residues. V was pared by 3 bases and J by 2 bases, with 22 bases between. CDR1 is MDHEN and CDR2 is SYDVKM in the germline V gene. In DNA form, the CDR3 reads TGTGCCAGCAGTTTGTGGCCCCAACGTGTCAGGGGACAAGAGACCCAGTACTTC. Protein product: CASSLWPQRVRGQETQYF.

J is TRBJ1-2 and V is TRBV4-1, with D maybe TRBD1 (6 bases). V dropped 2 bases and J dropped 4 bases, with 17 bases sitting between them. This CDR3 contains 16 residues. Germline V gene sequence: CDR1 MGHRA, CDR2 YSYEKL. The CDR3, as DNA: TGCGCCAGCAGCCAACCTACACAGGGCTCCGGCTATGGCTACACCTTC. This sequence encodes CASSQPTQGSGYGYTF.

This chain uses TRBV7-2 with TRBJ1-3; possibly TRBD1 for D (5 bases). Looked up from germline, CDR1 is SGHTA and CDR2 is FQGNSA. The CDR3 has 13 amino acids. Deletions cut 5 bases from V and 6 bases from J, with 11 bases between. The CDR3 protein is CASSLGTVNTIYF. The CDR3 nucleotides are TGTGCCAGCAGCCTAGGGACCGTAAACACCATATATTTT.

V and J are TRBV5-4 and TRBJ2-1; 10 bases line up with TRBD1. Germline V CDR1 and CDR2: SGHNT, YYREEE (reference sequence). CDR3 length equals 16 residues. The J segment lost 5 bases and the V segment lost 0 bases, leaving 5 bases of the junction unmatched. The DNA of the CDR3 is TGTGCCAGCAGCTTGGGCGGGACAGGGGTAAACAATGAGCAGTTCTTC. Protein sequence: CASSLGGTGVNNEQFF.

J is TRBJ2-7 and V is TRBV19; 7 bases fit TRBD1. CDR1 is LNHDA and CDR2 is SQIVND in the germline V gene (reference sequence). The CDR3 length is 14 residues. The V segment lost 1 base and the J segment 3 bases; nucleotides outside the gene matches: 3. This CDR3 reads CASSIARDSYEQYF. CDR3 DNA sequence: TGTGCCAGTAGTATAGCCCGGGACAGCTACGAGCAGTACTTC.